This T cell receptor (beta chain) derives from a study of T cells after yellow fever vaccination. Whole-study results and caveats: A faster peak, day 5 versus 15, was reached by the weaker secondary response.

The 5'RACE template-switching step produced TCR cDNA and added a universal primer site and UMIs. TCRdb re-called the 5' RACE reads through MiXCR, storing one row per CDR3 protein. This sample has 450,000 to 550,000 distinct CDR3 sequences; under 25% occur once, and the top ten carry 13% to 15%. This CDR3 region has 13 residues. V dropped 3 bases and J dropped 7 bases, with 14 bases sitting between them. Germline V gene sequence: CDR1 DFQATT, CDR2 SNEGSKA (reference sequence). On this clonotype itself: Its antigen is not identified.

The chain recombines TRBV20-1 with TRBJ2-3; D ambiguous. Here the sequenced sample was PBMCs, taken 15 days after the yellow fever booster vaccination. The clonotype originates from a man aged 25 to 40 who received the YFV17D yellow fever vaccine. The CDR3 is CSASEQIYNTQYF. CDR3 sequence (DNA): TGCAGTGCTAGTGAACAGATCTACAATACGCAGTATTTT.